The 10 T cell receptor beta chains below come from one sample, sequenced in a study of brain T cells in children with intractable seizures. TCRdb keeps only in-frame clones here, not all; method: immunoSEQ multiplex PCR. The table lists 340,000 or so clones, roughly 93% of them singletons. Documented time point: blood from clinic visit 5 months post-surgery; TSC patient then seizure free. Specimen: peripheral blood, collected about 5 months after surgery. These receptors all stem from a boy in the first two years of life with tuberous sclerosis and intractable seizures.

This clone was detected only once. The chain links TRBV29-1 to TRBJ2-1; D perhaps matches TRBD2 (5 bases). V was trimmed by 3 bases and J by 6 bases, leaving 18 bases between them. Germline assignment: CDR1 SQVTM and CDR2 ANQGSEA. The CDR3 is 15 residues long. CDR3 nucleotide sequence: TGCAGCGTTGAGGGAGCTGCTCACTCAAGCAATGAGCAGTTCTTC. Translation: CSVEGAAHSSNEQFF.

The gene calls are TRBV2 and TRBJ1-5, with 7 bases fitting TRBD1. The CDR3 covers 15 residues. Per germline, CDR1 SNHLY and CDR2 FYNNEI. Losses at the gene ends were 4 bases for V and 3 bases for J; bases not matched to a gene: 6. In DNA, the CDR3 is TGTGCCAGCAGTGGACAGGGTTTACACAATCAGCCCCAGCATTTT. It yields the protein CASSGQGLHNQPQHF.

The chain joins TRBV15 to TRBJ2-1, with 8 bases fitting TRBD2. Germline CDR1 reads LNHNV; CDR2 reads YYDKDF (reference sequence). There are 13 residues in the CDR3. Trimming removed 2 bases from V and 10 bases from J; junction bases left unmatched: 4. DNA for the CDR3: TGTGCCACCAGCAGAAATAGCGGGGACGAGCAGTTCTTC. Its protein is CATSRNSGDEQFF.

This clone was observed a single time. The V call is TRBV24-1, the J call TRBJ1-2; D uncertain. CDR1 is KGHDR and CDR2 is SFDVKD in the germline V gene. The length of the CDR3 is 15 residues. Trimming took 5 bases from V and 0 from J, leaving 12 bases between them. In DNA form, the CDR3 reads TGTGCCACCAGTGGCCCGGAGGGAGCTAACTATGGCTACACCTTC. It yields the protein CATSGPEGANYGYTF.

The V call is TRBV4-1, the J call TRBJ2-7, with TRBD2 as a possible D gene (5 bases). The CDR3 consists of 14 residues. CDR1 and CDR2 from the germline V gene are MGHRA and YSYEKL. The ends were cut back, 5 bases at V and 0 bases at J, with 11 bases in the middle. The CDR3 DNA follows: TGCGCCAGCAGCTTAGCGATTCACTCCTACGAGCAGTACTTC. Its protein is CASSLAIHSYEQYF.

The chain links TRBV19 to TRBJ2-6; TRBD1 is a possible D gene (5 bases). Germline lookup yields CDR1 LNHDA and CDR2 SQIVND (reference sequence). With 2 bases removed from V and 1 base from J, the gap between germline ends came to 9 bases. The CDR3 is made up of 16 amino acids. The CDR3 spells CASSIQGLSGANVLTF. The CDR3 DNA sequence: TGTGCCAGTAGTATACAGGGATTATCTGGGGCCAACGTCCTGACTTTC. The full variable domain, with the rest looked up from reference TRBV19 and TRBJ2-6, is DGGITQSPKYLFRKEGQNVTLSCEQNLNHDAMYWYRQDPGQGLRLIYYSQIVNDFQKGDIAEGYSVSREKKESFPLTVTSAQKNPTAFYLCASSIQGLSGANVLTFGAGSRLTVL.

The chain recombines TRBV10-3 with TRBJ2-1; unclear D gene. The germline V gene encodes CDR1 ENHRY and CDR2 SYGVKD. The V end was cut by 2 bases, the J end by 4 bases, with 6 bases between. The CDR3 has 13 amino acids. Here the CDR3 reads CAISETLYNEQFF. CDR3 nucleotide sequence: TGTGCCATCAGTGAGACACTATACAATGAGCAGTTCTTC.

V is TRBV30 and J is TRBJ1-1, with 7 bases that match TRBD1. Trimming at V came to 8 bases and at J to 2 bases, leaving 8 bases not matched to a gene. Per germline, CDR1 GTSNPN and CDR2 SVGIG (reference sequence). CDR3 length equals 13 residues. As DNA, the CDR3 is TGTGCCCGAAGGGACAGCTTTAACACTGAAGCTTTCTTT. Its translation is CARRDSFNTEAFF.

This sequence joins TRBV13 and TRBJ2-7; weak D call: TRBD1 (6 bases). This CDR3 spans 15 amino acids. Per germline, CDR1 PRHDT and CDR2 FYEKMQ (reference sequence). V lost 4 bases, J lost 2 bases, and 15 bases lay in between. This CDR3 reads CASSSDRSSPYEQYF. The CDR3 DNA follows: TGTGCCAGCAGCTCAGACAGGTCCTCTCCCTACGAGCAGTACTTC.

CDR3 DNA: TGTGCCACCACCAGGACGGTCAATCAGCCCCAGCATTTT. As protein: CATTRTVNQPQHF. The chain recombines TRBV24-1 with TRBJ1-5; D remains ambiguous. There are 13 residues in the CDR3. Trimming pared 8 bases from V and 3 bases from J, leaving 10 bases between. Germline CDR1 reads KGHDR; CDR2 reads SFDVKD.